The rows below give T cell receptor beta chains drawn from one sample of a study of blood T cell repertoires in COVID-19. Using immunoSEQ multiplex PCR, the repertoire was profiled, and TCRdb retains in-frame clones only, with some absent. The table shows 250,000 to 300,000 clones, with about 73% occurring only once. Sequencing was performed on peripheral blood. All receptors derive from a woman of 80 years or more with acute or convalescent COVID-19. CDR3s include the opening cysteine and the closing phenylalanine or tryptophan. The D gene is left open where the match is weak. The size entry is marked missing in some rows and otherwise reads once, few, many or a size class.

TRBJ1-6 | - | TRBV29-1 | - | CSVRAGNLNSPLHF | TGCAGCGTCCGCGCAGGGAACCTTAATTCACCCCTCCACTTT
TRBJ1-1 | - | TRBV19 | - | CASSRIPGYTEAFF | TGTGCCAGTAGTAGAATCCCGGGATACACTGAAGCTTTCTTT
TRBJ2-4 | - | TRBV6-5 | TRBD2 | CASSSGGGRNIQYF | TGTGCCAGCAGTTCGGGGGGAGGAAGAAACATTCAGTACTTC
TRBJ1-2 | few | TRBV18 | - | CASSPQGQGHGYTF | TGTGCCAGCTCACCCCAGGGGCAGGGCCATGGCTACACCTTC
TRBJ2-7 | - | TRBV15 | TRBD1 | CATSMGLGTARSEQYF | TGTGCCACCAGCATGGGTTTGGGGACAGCCCGTAGCGAGCAGTACTTC
TRBJ1-5 | - | TRBV25-1 | - | CASSVGTNWQPQHF | TGTGCCAGCAGTGTCGGGACTAACTGGCAGCCCCAGCATTTT
TRBJ1-1 | - | TRBV5-1 | TRBD1 | CASSETGPRTEAFF | TGCGCCAGCAGCGAGACAGGGCCACGCACTGAAGCTTTCTTT
TRBJ1-5 | once | TRBV6-6 | - | CASSRPRDTVGVQPQHF | TGTGCCAGCAGTCGCCCCCGGGACACGGTGGGTGTTCAGCCCCAGCATTTT
TRBJ2-1 | - | TRBV28 | TRBD2 | CASSPPAGDSYNEQFF | TGTGCCAGCAGCCCCCCTGCGGGAGATTCTTACAATGAGCAGTTCTTC
TRBJ2-1 | - | TRBV7-2 | TRBD1 | CASSLVALTGVNEQFF | TGTGCCAGCAGCTTAGTAGCATTGACAGGGGTCAATGAGCAGTTCTTC
TRBJ1-5 | - | TRBV6-2/TRBV6-3 | - | CASSHPGGYSNQPQHF | TGTGCCAGCAGCCACCCCGGGGGATATAGCAATCAGCCCCAGCATTTT
TRBJ2-7 | once | TRBV19 | TRBD2 | CASSMAGTSASYEQYF | TGTGCCAGTAGTATGGCCGGGACTAGCGCCTCCTACGAGCAGTACTTC
TRBJ1-4 | - | TRBV5-1 | - | CASSLGQPNEKLFF | TGCGCCAGCAGCTTGGGACAGCCTAATGAAAAACTGTTTTTT
TRBJ1-1 | few | TRBV7-9 | TRBD1 | CASSIIPGQGDSEAFF | TGTGCCAGCAGCATCATACCGGGACAGGGGGACAGTGAAGCTTTCTTT
TRBJ2-2 | - | TRBV11-2 | - | CASSLTTGELFF | TGTGCCAGCAGCTTAACAACCGGGGAGCTGTTTTTT
TRBJ2-3 | - | TRBV3-1/TRBV3-2 | - | CASSRGGSTDTQYF | TGTGCCAGCAGCCGGGGCGGAAGCACAGATACGCAGTATTTT
TRBJ2-1 | - | TRBV6-6 | TRBD1 | CASRNRQGFSEEQFF | TGTGCCAGCAGGAACCGACAGGGTTTCTCGGAGGAGCAGTTCTTC
TRBJ2-1 | - | TRBV18 | - | CASSPRQTEQFF | TGTGCCAGCTCACCCAGGCAGACTGAGCAGTTCTTC
TRBJ2-1 | few | TRBV4-1 | - | CASSMGLGGGPNNEQFF | TGCGCCAGCAGTATGGGCCTAGGGGGGGGCCCGAACAATGAGCAGTTCTTC
TRBJ1-5 | - | TRBV6-2/TRBV6-3 | - | CASSALSNQPQHF | TGTGCCAGCAGTGCACTTAGCAATCAGCCCCAGCATTTT
TRBJ2-2 | - | TRBV6-6 | TRBD2 | CASRGGLDFTGELFF | TGTGCCAGCCGGGGGGGACTAGACTTCACCGGGGAGCTGTTTTTT
TRBJ2-2 | - | TRBV18 | - | CAGSRGVDTGELFF | TGTGCCGGCTCCCGGGGAGTTGACACCGGGGAGCTGTTTTTT
TRBJ1-1 | - | TRBV11-2 | - | CASSLGGGRPRRAEAFF | TGTGCCAGCAGCTTAGGGGGCGGTCGGCCCCGGAGGGCTGAAGCTTTCTTT
TRBJ1-2 | - | TRBV6-5 | TRBD1 | CASSYDRATNYGYTF | TGTGCCAGCAGTTATGACAGGGCGACCAACTATGGCTACACCTTC
TRBJ2-5 | - | TRBV7-7 | - | CASSPLSGYQETQYF | TGTGCCAGCAGCCCCTTATCCGGGTACCAAGAGACCCAGTACTTC
TRBJ1-1 | few | TRBV30 | - | CATSTLGDTEAFF | TGTGCCACGTCGACACTCGGGGACACTGAAGCTTTCTTT
TRBJ1-2 | few | TRBV5-4 | - | CASSPSAGQGGYTF | TGTGCCAGCAGCCCCTCTGCGGGTCAAGGTGGCTACACCTTC
TRBJ1-3 | - | TRBV9 | TRBD1 | CASSVAPGGIGNTIYF | TGTGCCAGCAGCGTAGCGCCAGGGGGAATTGGAAACACCATATATTTT
TRBJ2-7 | few | TRBV4-1 | - | CASSQGFGGPYEQYF | TGCGCCAGCAGCCAAGGATTCGGGGGGCCCTACGAGCAGTACTTC
TRBJ1-2 | - | TRBV3-1/TRBV3-2 | - | CASSLTSGGYTF | TGTGCCAGCAGCCTCACCAGCGGTGGCTACACCTTC
TRBJ2-6 | - | TRBV5-5 | - | CASSLVPTGSGANVLTF | TGTGCCAGCAGCTTGGTTCCAACAGGCTCTGGGGCCAACGTCCTGACTTTC
TRBJ2-1 | - | TRBV9 | TRBD2 | CASSPRTSGSNEQFF | TGTGCCAGCAGCCCCCGGACTAGCGGGAGCAATGAGCAGTTCTTC
TRBJ1-1 | once | TRBV19 | - | CASTVERRENEAFF | TGTGCCAGTACTGTCGAGAGAAGGGAGAATGAAGCTTTCTTT
TRBJ1-5 | - | TRBV19 | TRBD1 | CASGTGGFQPQHF | TGTGCCAGTGGGACAGGGGGCTTTCAGCCCCAGCATTTT
TRBJ2-4 | - | TRBV11-3 | TRBD2 | CASSLHPSGGQYF | TGTGCCAGCAGCTTACACCCAAGCGGGGGGCAGTACTTC
TRBJ1-5 | - | TRBV2 | - | CASSPLSNQPQHF | TGTGCCAGCAGCCCTTTGAGCAATCAGCCCCAGCATTTT
TRBJ2-5 | - | TRBV12-5 | TRBD1 | CASGLTGGRETQYF | TGTGCTAGTGGTTTGACAGGGGGACGGGAGACCCAGTACTTC
TRBJ2-3 | - | TRBV5-6 | TRBD2 | CASSLADLAAQYF | TGTGCCAGCAGCTTGGCCGATCTAGCGGCGCAGTATTTT
TRBJ1-1 | - | TRBV2 | TRBD1 | CASSNTGGPATEAFF | TGTGCCAGCAGCAACACAGGGGGGCCGGCAACAGAAGCTTTCTTT
TRBJ2-3 | - | TRBV6-6 | TRBD2 | CASSYSAGVVDTQYF | TGTGCCAGCAGTTACTCAGCGGGAGTTGTAGATACGCAGTATTTT
TRBJ1-2 | - | TRBV6-5 | - | CASTQTGDGYTF | TGTGCCAGCACCCAGACAGGAGATGGCTACACCTTC
TRBJ2-7 | - | TRBV28 | - | CASSPIAVPYEQYF | TGTGCCAGCAGTCCTATAGCGGTCCCCTACGAGCAGTACTTC
TRBJ2-7 | - | TRBV27 | - | CASSLGSGGNEQYF | TGTGCCAGCAGTTTAGGTTCGGGGGGCAACGAGCAGTACTTC
TRBJ2-3 | - | TRBV19 | - | CASRETGSTDTQYF | TGTGCCAGTAGGGAGACAGGAAGCACAGATACGCAGTATTTT
TRBJ2-1 | few | TRBV10-1 | TRBD2 | CASTGGSAGEPNEQFF | TGCGCCAGCACGGGCGGGTCTGCGGGAGAACCCAATGAGCAGTTCTTC
TRBJ1-5 | - | TRBV19 | TRBD1 | CASGDRDQPQHF | TGTGCCAGCGGAGACAGGGATCAGCCCCAGCATTTT
TRBJ2-3 | - | TRBV10-3 | - | CAISESGTTDTQYF | TGTGCCATCAGTGAGTCGGGGACTACAGATACGCAGTATTTT